The source of this T cell receptor beta chain is a study of Tregs in tolerant kidney transplant recipients. Study-level points and caveats: Tregs expanded with activated donor B cells seemed most donor-specific. Changing PCR primers prevented nucleotide comparison between some patients' samples. Findings come from small patient numbers and require larger validation.

Produced via immunoSEQ multiplex PCR; TCRdb's table is partial and in-frame only. The sample carries about 94,000 clones, approximately 93% recorded once. Deletions cut 4 bases from V and 1 base from J, with 6 bases between. In germline, CDR1 is SGHAT, CDR2 FQNNGV. This CDR3 has 13 residues. On this clone itself: What it binds is not known.

The genes are TRBV11-2 and TRBJ2-3; no clear D. The specimen comprised CD4+ T cells from blood, sampled before the transplant. The source of this sequence is a human donor who received a combined kidney and bone marrow transplant. CDR3 residues: CASSSLRTDTQYF. CDR3 DNA sequence: TGTGCCAGCAGCTCCCTCCGCACAGATACGCAGTATTTT.